These 8 T cell receptor beta chains came from one sample sequenced in a study of cytotoxic CD8 clonotypes in ibrutinib-treated CLL. Data came from immunoSEQ multiplex PCR; TCRdb stores just in-frame clones and leaves some out. The sample consists of about 270,000 clones, more than 70% of them appearing once. This material consisted of PBMCs, taken at disease progression, from a patient treated with ibrutinib. These receptors all come from a human donor with chronic lymphocytic leukemia.

The chain is built from TRBV19 and TRBJ1-5, with TRBD1 as a possible D gene (5 bases). The CDR3 loop spans 14 amino acids. The germline CDR1 and CDR2 sequences are LNHDA and SQIVND (reference sequence). The V end lost 4 bases, the J end lost 3 bases, and 10 bases lay between the germline ends. CDR3 amino acids: CASSNRGVNQPQHF. Written as DNA, the CDR3 is TGTGCCAGTAGTAACCGGGGCGTCAATCAGCCCCAGCATTTT.

This chain uses TRBV15 with TRBJ2-3, with unresolved D. Trimming left V 0 bases short and J 6 bases short, with 10 bases between. The CDR3 has 14 residues. Germline V lookup: CDR1 LNHNV, CDR2 YYDKDF (reference sequence). Written as DNA, the CDR3 is TGTGCCACCAGCAGAGAGGCCGTTCTTGATACGCAGTATTTT. Amino acids: CATSREAVLDTQYF.

This clone was recorded only once. The chain joins TRBV15 to TRBJ2-3; 7 nucleotides align to TRBD1. In germline, CDR1 is LNHNV, CDR2 YYDKDF (reference sequence). Unmatched junction bases numbered 5, after V lost 3 bases and J lost 2 bases. This CDR3 is 15 amino acids long. As DNA, the CDR3 is TGTGCCACCAGCAGCCGGGACAGCTTCACAGATACGCAGTATTTT. This sequence encodes CATSSRDSFTDTQYF.

V usage is TRBV5-1 and J usage is TRBJ2-1; D may be TRBD1 (5 bases). Germline assignment: CDR1 SGHRS and CDR2 YFSETQ. V dropped 0 bases and J dropped 10 bases, with 20 bases sitting between them. The CDR3 loop spans 16 amino acids. This CDR3 is CASSLELGAGFDEQFF. As DNA, the CDR3 is TGCGCCAGCAGCTTGGAATTAGGGGCAGGCTTTGACGAGCAGTTCTTC. The entire variable domain, with the rest obtained from reference TRBV5-1 and TRBJ2-1, is as follows: KAGVTQTPRYLIKTRGQQVTLSCSPISGHRSVSWYQQTPGQGLQFLFEYFSETQRNKGNFPGRFSGRQFSNSRSEMNVSTLELGDSALYLCASSLELGAGFDEQFFGPGTRLTVL.

V gene TRBV27 combines with J gene TRBJ2-3; 15 nucleotides match TRBD2. Germline V gene sequence: CDR1 MNHEY, CDR2 SMNVEV (reference sequence). V gave up 5 bases and J gave up 5 bases; unmatched junction bases: 11. The CDR3 sequence is 18 residues long. The CDR3, as DNA: TGTGCCAGCAGTCTGCTTTCGGGACTAGCGGGAGGTGTAGATACGCAGTATTTT. Its protein is CASSLLSGLAGGVDTQYF.

The V gene is TRBV29-1, the J gene TRBJ2-5; TRBD2 agrees at 8 bases. J gave up 4 bases and V 3 bases, and 4 bases lay outside the gene matches. Germline CDR1 and CDR2: SQVTM and ANQGSEA. The CDR3 runs to 13 residues. The CDR3 DNA reads TGCAGCGTTGAGAGCGGGGGAGGAGAGACCCAGTACTTC. Translation: CSVESGGGETQYF.

The chain recombines TRBV5-1 with TRBJ1-2, with no clear D. Trimming took 0 bases from V and 4 from J, leaving 7 bases between them. The CDR3 is made up of 13 amino acids. Germline lookup yields CDR1 SGHRS and CDR2 YFSETQ. The chain's CDR3 is CASSLGGSYGYTF. The CDR3 bases are TGCGCCAGCAGCTTGGGCGGGTCCTATGGCTACACCTTC.

The gene calls are TRBV7-6 and TRBJ2-7, with TRBD2 matching 13 bases. This CDR3 is built from 15 residues. Per the germline V gene, CDR1 is SGHVS and CDR2 is FNYEAQ. V shed 5 bases, J shed 4 bases, and the junction held 5 bases outside the gene matches. CDR3 protein: CASSIGTSGDYEQYF. The CDR3 region has the DNA TGTGCCAGCAGCATCGGGACTAGCGGGGATTACGAGCAGTACTTC.